The rows below give T cell receptor beta chains drawn from one sample of a study of blood T cells in healthy people across ages. TCRdb redid the calling of the 5' RACE reads with MiXCR, one entry per CDR3 protein. This sample has about 1.8 million distinct CDR3 sequences, with about 50% found just once. Material: blood. The receptors were sampled from a woman in her forties in good health. CDR3s include the opening cysteine and the closing phenylalanine or tryptophan. Each record gives: D gene, CDR3 length, J gene, V gene, clone size, CDR3 protein, CDR3 DNA. A D gene is named only where the DNA matches it firmly. Size is stated for part of the rows, as once, few or many counts, or as a class when the clone is expanded.

d_gene: TRBD1
len: 16
j_gene: TRBJ2-5
v_gene: TRBV7-9
abundance: few
CDR3aa: CASSLGQMIDSETQYF
CDR3nt: TGTGCCAGCAGCTTGGGACAGATGATAGACTCCGAGACCCAGTACTTC

d_gene: TRBD1
len: 14
j_gene: TRBJ2-7
v_gene: TRBV19
abundance: .
CDR3aa: CASRRTGGAYEQYF
CDR3nt: TGTGCCAGTAGACGGACAGGGGGGGCCTACGAGCAGTACTTC

d_gene: .
len: 14
j_gene: TRBJ2-7
v_gene: TRBV28
abundance: .
CDR3aa: CASSSGGASIEQYF
CDR3nt: TGTGCCAGCAGTTCTGGGGGGGCCTCAATCGAGCAGTACTTC

d_gene: .
len: 13
j_gene: TRBJ1-1
v_gene: TRBV4-3
abundance: few
CDR3aa: CASSQDWGQEAFF
CDR3nt: TGCGCCAGCAGCCAAGATTGGGGACAAGAAGCTTTCTTT

d_gene: .
len: 15
j_gene: TRBJ2-3
v_gene: TRBV7-9
abundance: few
CDR3aa: CASSPPGTTTDTQYF
CDR3nt: TGTGCCAGCAGCCCCCCCGGGACAACTACAGATACGCAGTATTTT

d_gene: .
len: 16
j_gene: TRBJ2-7
v_gene: TRBV20-1
abundance: few
CDR3aa: CSAKPDRLITTYEQYF
CDR3nt: TGCAGTGCTAAACCCGACAGGTTGATAACGACCTACGAGCAGTACTTC

d_gene: .
len: 14
j_gene: TRBJ2-7
v_gene: TRBV29-1
abundance: few
CDR3aa: CSVGAGGVSYEQYF
CDR3nt: TGCAGCGTTGGGGCAGGCGGAGTCTCCTACGAGCAGTACTTC

d_gene: TRBD2
len: 16
j_gene: TRBJ2-1
v_gene: TRBV6-6
abundance: .
CDR3aa: CASSYSGLAGLNEQFF
CDR3nt: TGTGCCAGCAGTTACTCGGGACTAGCGGGGCTCAATGAGCAGTTCTTC

d_gene: .
len: 16
j_gene: TRBJ1-6
v_gene: TRBV28
abundance: few
CDR3aa: CASSFKAEGRNSPLHF
CDR3nt: TGTGCCAGCAGTTTTAAGGCTGAGGGCAGGAATTCACCCCTCCACTTT

d_gene: TRBD1
len: 17
j_gene: TRBJ1-5
v_gene: TRBV7-8
abundance: few
CDR3aa: CASSLEGYRGIGQPQHF
CDR3nt: TGTGCCAGCAGCTTAGAGGGGTACAGGGGAATTGGTCAGCCCCAGCATTTT

d_gene: .
len: 14
j_gene: TRBJ2-5
v_gene: TRBV2
abundance: .
CDR3aa: CASSEVGTKETQYF
CDR3nt: TGTGCCAGCAGTGAGGTCGGGACAAAAGAGACCCAGTACTTC

d_gene: TRBD2
len: 15
j_gene: TRBJ2-3
v_gene: TRBV5-1
abundance: .
CDR3aa: CASSLVGTSGDTQYF
CDR3nt: TGCGCCAGCAGCTTGGTCGGGACTAGCGGGGATACGCAGTATTTT

d_gene: .
len: 14
j_gene: TRBJ2-7
v_gene: TRBV28
abundance: many
CDR3aa: CASSDLQGGVEQYF
CDR3nt: TGTGCCAGCAGCGATCTCCAAGGGGGGGTAGAGCAGTACTTC

d_gene: TRBD2
len: 15
j_gene: TRBJ2-1
v_gene: TRBV4-3
abundance: .
CDR3aa: CASSQDPASGNEQFF
CDR3nt: TGCGCCAGCAGCCAAGATCCAGCTAGCGGCAATGAGCAGTTCTTC

d_gene: TRBD1
len: 17
j_gene: TRBJ2-1
v_gene: TRBV6-2/TRBV6-3
abundance: .
CDR3aa: CASRTGFDRETYNEQFF
CDR3nt: TGTGCCAGCAGGACGGGGTTCGACAGGGAGACCTACAATGAGCAGTTCTTC

d_gene: .
len: 15
j_gene: TRBJ1-5
v_gene: TRBV28
abundance: .
CDR3aa: CASSFERGLVQPQHF
CDR3nt: TGTGCCAGCAGTTTTGAACGGGGGCTCGTTCAGCCCCAGCATTTT

d_gene: TRBD1
len: 15
j_gene: TRBJ1-2
v_gene: TRBV6-1
abundance: .
CDR3aa: CASSEIRRDSYGYTF
CDR3nt: TGTGCCAGCAGTGAAATTCGTCGGGACAGCTATGGCTACACCTTC

d_gene: TRBD2
len: 16
j_gene: TRBJ2-1
v_gene: TRBV11-2
abundance: .
CDR3aa: CASSLVRTSGDNEQFF
CDR3nt: TGTGCCAGCAGCTTAGTCAGGACTAGCGGGGACAATGAGCAGTTCTTC

d_gene: .
len: 13
j_gene: TRBJ1-5
v_gene: TRBV29-1
abundance: .
CDR3aa: CSVEVGGNQPQHF
CDR3nt: TGCAGCGTTGAAGTCGGTGGTAATCAGCCCCAGCATTTT

d_gene: .
len: 15
j_gene: TRBJ1-2
v_gene: TRBV5-1
abundance: few
CDR3aa: CASSLGDSSFYGYTF
CDR3nt: TGCGCCAGCAGCTTGGGAGATAGCAGTTTCTATGGCTACACCTTC

d_gene: TRBD2
len: 15
j_gene: TRBJ2-1
v_gene: TRBV25-1
abundance: .
CDR3aa: CASSVAGESHNEQFF
CDR3nt: TGTGCCAGCAGTGTAGCGGGTGAGTCCCACAATGAGCAGTTCTTC

d_gene: TRBD1
len: 14
j_gene: TRBJ1-4
v_gene: TRBV27
abundance: .
CDR3aa: CASATGGRNEKLFF
CDR3nt: TGTGCCAGCGCCACAGGGGGCCGTAATGAAAAACTGTTTTTT

d_gene: TRBD2
len: 15
j_gene: TRBJ2-4
v_gene: TRBV20-1
abundance: .
CDR3aa: CSARAISGGAYIQYF
CDR3nt: TGCAGTGCTAGAGCCATTAGCGGGGGGGCGTACATTCAGTACTTC

d_gene: .
len: 14
j_gene: TRBJ1-5
v_gene: TRBV20-1
abundance: .
CDR3aa: CSARDSFGDQPQHF
CDR3nt: TGCAGTGCTAGAGATTCCTTTGGGGATCAGCCCCAGCATTTT

d_gene: .
len: 11
j_gene: TRBJ2-4
v_gene: TRBV6-6
abundance: .
CDR3aa: CASSQIEEQYF
CDR3nt: TGTGCCAGCAGTCAAATAGAGGAGCAGTACTTC

d_gene: TRBD1
len: 15
j_gene: TRBJ1-2
v_gene: TRBV7-9
abundance: .
CDR3aa: CASSSRTGINYGYTF
CDR3nt: TGTGCCAGCAGCTCACGGACAGGAATTAACTATGGCTACACCTTC

d_gene: .
len: 15
j_gene: TRBJ2-1
v_gene: TRBV11-1
abundance: .
CDR3aa: CASSIYRSSYKEQFF
CDR3nt: TGTGCCAGCAGCATTTACAGGAGCTCCTACAAGGAGCAGTTCTTC

d_gene: .
len: 14
j_gene: TRBJ1-6
v_gene: TRBV5-1
abundance: .
CDR3aa: CASSTGTVAGTLHF
CDR3nt: TGCGCCAGCAGCACCGGGACGGTGGCGGGGACCCTCCACTTT

d_gene: TRBD1
len: 16
j_gene: TRBJ2-1
v_gene: TRBV12-3/TRBV12-4
abundance: .
CDR3aa: CASRSGTGGYYNEQFF
CDR3nt: TGTGCCAGCAGGTCCGGGACAGGGGGGTACTACAATGAGCAGTTCTTC

d_gene: TRBD1
len: 15
j_gene: TRBJ2-5
v_gene: TRBV20-1
abundance: .
CDR3aa: CSARDWTGVGETQYF
CDR3nt: TGCAGTGCTAGAGATTGGACAGGGGTGGGGGAGACCCAGTACTTC

d_gene: .
len: 20
j_gene: TRBJ2-6
v_gene: TRBV4-1
abundance: .
CDR3aa: CASSPMFTQTLASGANVLTF
CDR3nt: TGCGCCAGCAGCCCCATGTTTACCCAGACACTAGCTTCTGGGGCCAACGTCCTGACTTTC

d_gene: .
len: 15
j_gene: TRBJ2-3
v_gene: TRBV6-5
abundance: few
CDR3aa: CASSYRGYSTDTQYF
CDR3nt: TGTGCCAGCAGTTACCGAGGATATAGCACAGATACGCAGTATTTT

d_gene: .
len: 14
j_gene: TRBJ2-3
v_gene: TRBV7-9
abundance: .
CDR3aa: CASSLGTGHVTQYF
CDR3nt: TGTGCCAGCAGCTTAGGAACAGGACACGTTACGCAGTATTTT

d_gene: .
len: 16
j_gene: TRBJ1-2
v_gene: TRBV6-1
abundance: few
CDR3aa: CASRSSETDGSYGYTF
CDR3nt: TGTGCCAGCAGGTCCTCCGAGACAGACGGTTCCTATGGCTACACCTTC

d_gene: .
len: 11
j_gene: TRBJ2-1
v_gene: TRBV6-5
abundance: .
CDR3aa: CASSYEDEQFF
CDR3nt: TGTGCCAGCAGTTACGAGGATGAGCAGTTCTTC

d_gene: .
len: 15
j_gene: TRBJ2-7
v_gene: TRBV6-2/TRBV6-3
abundance: .
CDR3aa: CASRSAYTSSYEQYF
CDR3nt: TGTGCCAGCAGATCCGCATACACGAGCTCCTACGAGCAGTACTTC

d_gene: TRBD2
len: 19
j_gene: TRBJ2-6
v_gene: TRBV5-1
abundance: .
CDR3aa: CASSLAPLAGSSGANVLTF
CDR3nt: TGCGCCAGCAGCTTGGCCCCACTAGCGGGGAGCTCTGGGGCCAACGTCCTGACTTTC

d_gene: .
len: 14
j_gene: TRBJ2-7
v_gene: TRBV29-1
abundance: once
CDR3aa: CSALVALPTYEQYF
CDR3nt: TGCAGCGCTCTTGTGGCGCTACCAACCTACGAGCAGTACTTC

d_gene: .
len: 15
j_gene: TRBJ2-3
v_gene: TRBV11-2
abundance: few
CDR3aa: CASSLDQRVRDTQYF
CDR3nt: TGTGCCAGCAGCTTAGACCAGCGGGTGAGGGATACGCAGTATTTT

d_gene: .
len: 15
j_gene: TRBJ2-7
v_gene: TRBV5-1
abundance: few
CDR3aa: CASSLVADLSYEQYF
CDR3nt: TGCGCCAGCAGCTTGGTGGCGGACCTCTCCTACGAGCAGTACTTC

d_gene: .
len: 14
j_gene: TRBJ2-5
v_gene: TRBV12-3/TRBV12-4
abundance: few
CDR3aa: CASRAVGIQETQYF
CDR3nt: TGTGCCAGCAGGGCAGTGGGAATCCAAGAGACCCAGTACTTC

d_gene: TRBD2
len: 18
j_gene: TRBJ2-7
v_gene: TRBV4-2
abundance: .
CDR3aa: CASSQALGTSIRSYEQYF
CDR3nt: TGTGCCAGCAGCCAAGCCCTGGGGACTAGCATTCGATCCTACGAGCAGTACTTC

d_gene: .
len: 14
j_gene: TRBJ2-5
v_gene: TRBV9
abundance: .
CDR3aa: CASSVAMCQETQYF
CDR3nt: TGTGCCAGCAGCGTAGCTATGTGCCAAGAGACCCAGTACTTC

d_gene: .
len: 18
j_gene: TRBJ2-4
v_gene: TRBV23-1
abundance: .
CDR3aa: CASSQSGRTAEAKNIQYF
CDR3nt: TGCGCCAGCAGTCAATCTGGTCGGACAGCTGAAGCCAAAAACATTCAGTACTTC

d_gene: TRBD2
len: 14
j_gene: TRBJ2-7
v_gene: TRBV29-1
abundance: few
CDR3aa: CSVGLAGGHYEQYF
CDR3nt: TGCAGCGTTGGACTAGCGGGGGGGCACTACGAGCAGTACTTC

d_gene: TRBD1
len: 17
j_gene: TRBJ2-5
v_gene: TRBV15
abundance: .
CDR3aa: CATRQDWDRPVVETQYF
CDR3nt: TGTGCCACCCGACAAGATTGGGACAGGCCGGTAGTGGAGACCCAGTACTTC

d_gene: .
len: 12
j_gene: TRBJ2-7
v_gene: TRBV2
abundance: .
CDR3aa: CASSASGEEQYF
CDR3nt: TGTGCCAGCAGTGCTTCGGGGGAAGAGCAGTACTTC

d_gene: .
len: 14
j_gene: TRBJ2-5
v_gene: TRBV7-9
abundance: .
CDR3aa: CASSFPGPKETQYF
CDR3nt: TGTGCCAGCAGCTTTCCGGGACCTAAAGAGACCCAGTACTTC

d_gene: TRBD2
len: 13
j_gene: TRBJ2-1
v_gene: TRBV29-1
abundance: .
CDR3aa: CSGRLAGGREQFF
CDR3nt: TGCAGCGGCCGCCTAGCGGGGGGGCGTGAGCAGTTCTTC

d_gene: .
len: 16
j_gene: TRBJ2-1
v_gene: TRBV4-1
abundance: few
CDR3aa: CASSQGGGLAYNEQFF
CDR3nt: TGCGCCAGCAGCCAAGGAGGCGGACTCGCCTACAATGAGCAGTTCTTC

d_gene: .
len: 13
j_gene: TRBJ2-3
v_gene: TRBV7-2
abundance: few
CDR3aa: CASTLSFTDTQYF
CDR3nt: TGTGCCAGCACCCTCTCCTTCACAGATACGCAGTATTTT

d_gene: TRBD1
len: 18
j_gene: TRBJ2-4
v_gene: TRBV4-1
abundance: .
CDR3aa: CASSQGQGYGQAKNIQYF
CDR3nt: TGCGCCAGCAGCCAAGGACAGGGGTACGGGCAAGCCAAAAACATTCAGTACTTC

d_gene: .
len: 15
j_gene: TRBJ1-2
v_gene: TRBV24-1
abundance: .
CDR3aa: CATSDVPSSIYGYTF
CDR3nt: TGTGCCACCAGTGACGTCCCAAGCAGCATCTATGGCTACACCTTC

d_gene: .
len: 12
j_gene: TRBJ2-7
v_gene: TRBV20-1
abundance: few
CDR3aa: CSGTQLSYEQYF
CDR3nt: TGCAGTGGGACACAGCTCTCCTACGAGCAGTACTTC

d_gene: TRBD1
len: 15
j_gene: TRBJ2-1
v_gene: TRBV11-2
abundance: few
CDR3aa: CASSVTAGGYNEQFF
CDR3nt: TGTGCCAGCAGCGTCACGGCAGGGGGCTATAATGAGCAGTTCTTC

d_gene: .
len: 18
j_gene: TRBJ2-3
v_gene: TRBV7-3
abundance: .
CDR3aa: CASSLLRGAGRDTDTQYF
CDR3nt: TGTGCCAGCAGCTTACTACGGGGAGCAGGGCGAGACACAGATACGCAGTATTTT

d_gene: .
len: 15
j_gene: TRBJ2-1
v_gene: TRBV7-2
abundance: few
CDR3aa: CASSYPGGGGYEQFF
CDR3nt: TGTGCCAGCAGCTACCCTGGAGGGGGCGGGTATGAGCAGTTCTTC